The 28 T cell receptor beta chains in this list originate from one sample, sequenced in a study of T cells in Graves' hyperthyroidism and ophthalmopathy. TCR beta CDR3 regions were amplified from RNA transcripts. The HTBI set primed first-round TCR CDR3 RT-PCR. TCRdb recomputed calls from the multiplex PCR reads with MiXCR, one row per CDR3 protein. The sample carries 250,000 or so distinct CDR3 sequences, 13% to 15% recorded once. The sample was blood. All receptors derive from a woman aged 35 to 49 with Graves' hyperthyroidism that later progressed to Graves' ophthalmopathy.

This clonotype was counted many times. The genes are TRBV5-1 and TRBJ1-1; TRBD1 agrees at 9 bases. V gave up 3 bases and J gave up 5 bases; unmatched junction bases: 11. CDR3 length equals 16 residues. CDR1 and CDR2 (germline): SGHRS, YFSETQ. CDR3 nucleotide sequence: TGCGCCAGCAGCTACCCGGGACAGGGCATTGGAACTGAAGCTTTCTTT. Translation: CASSYPGQGIGTEAFF.

This clonotype turned up a few times. V usage is TRBV5-6 and J usage is TRBJ1-6; possible D gene TRBD1, 5 bases. Germline-derived CDR1 and CDR2 are SGHDT and YYEEEE. The CDR3 extends over 16 amino acids. V was trimmed by 7 bases and J by 5 bases, leaving 19 bases between them. The CDR3 coding sequence is TGTGCCAGCGGCCCCATGGCTGGGGCCAATAATTCACCCCTCCACTTT. It yields the protein CASGPMAGANNSPLHF.

This clonotype was recorded many times. This chain joins TRBV5-5 and TRBJ1-5; 7 nucleotides line up with TRBD1. The trim removed 0 bases at V and 7 bases at J, leaving 10 bases unmatched. CDR1 SGHKS and CDR2 YYEKEE come from the germline V gene (reference sequence). This CDR3 contains 16 residues. The CDR3 bases are TGTGCCAGCAGCTTGGGACAGGGAAAGGGGGAACAGCCCCAGCATTTT. Translation gives CASSLGQGKGEQPQHF.

Points on this clonotype: A clone one base away is much larger, so this may be a read error. The chain has TRBV30 and TRBJ1-2; D unresolved. This CDR3 contains 16 residues. Germline V gives CDR1 GTSNPN, CDR2 SVGIG (reference sequence). The CDR3 DNA sequence: TGTGCCCGGAGGAAATTAACTGGTCGACATATTTATGGCTACACCTTC. It specifies CARRKLTGRHIYGYTF. The whole variable domain, remainder taken from reference TRBV30 and TRBJ1-2, is SQTIHQWPATLVQPVGSPLSLECTVEGTSNPNLYWYRQAAGRGLQLLFYSVGIGQISSEVPQNLSASRPQDRQFILSSKKLLLSDSGFYLCARRKLTGRHIYGYTFGSGTRLTVV.

This clonotype was found many times. The CDR3 nucleotides are TGTGCCAGTATGGGTCGAGGACTAGCGGGAATCGAGCAGTACTTC. Translating gives CASMGRGLAGIEQYF. This chain joins TRBV19 and TRBJ2-7; 12 nucleotides line up with TRBD2. The length of the CDR3 is 15 residues. J gave up 6 bases and V 7 bases, and 10 bases lay outside the gene matches. Germline CDR1 and CDR2: LNHDA and SQIVND (reference sequence). Using reference TRBV19 and TRBJ2-7 for the parts outside the CDR3, the full variable domain is DGGITQSPKYLFRKEGQNVTLSCEQNLNHDAMYWYRQDPGQGLRLIYYSQIVNDFQKGDIAEGYSVSREKKESFPLTVTSAQKNPTAFYLCASMGRGLAGIEQYFGPGTRLTVT.

This clonotype was seen a handful of times. This chain uses TRBV7-9 with TRBJ2-3; D unclear. The CDR3 contains 13 residues. Trimming took off 5 bases at V and 4 bases at J, with 10 bases between the two ends. Germline CDR1 and CDR2: SEHNR and FQNEAQ (reference sequence). The CDR3 reads CASSPKPPDTQYF. The CDR3, as DNA: TGTGCCAGCAGCCCCAAGCCCCCAGATACGCAGTATTTT.

This clonotype was seen a handful of times. The chain uses TRBV5-6 and TRBJ1-6; no definite D call. The germline gives CDR1 SGHDT, CDR2 YYEEEE. The V gene lost 4 bases and the J gene lost 0 bases, with 11 bases spanning the gap. The CDR3 has 16 residues. CDR3 residues: CASSPGMGSYNSPLHF. DNA for the CDR3: TGTGCCAGCAGCCCTGGGATGGGCTCCTATAATTCACCCCTCCACTTT.

The table lists this clonotype with many counts. The chain couples TRBV10-3 to TRBJ2-2, with D unclear. This CDR3 contains 16 residues. Germline CDR1 is ENHRY and CDR2 is SYGVKD. V was clipped by 3 bases and J by 3 bases, with 14 bases between them. The CDR3 sequence: CAISESPNPDTGELFF. The CDR3 DNA is TGTGCCATCAGTGAATCTCCCAACCCAGACACCGGGGAGCTGTTTTTT.

This clonotype was observed at least ten times. The chain couples TRBV7-2 to TRBJ2-1; D unresolved. The CDR3 runs to 16 residues. The germline CDR1 and CDR2 sequences are SGHTA and FQGNSA. V lost 5 bases, J lost 4 bases, and 18 bases lay in between. The CDR3 DNA is TGTGCCAGCAGCCCAACAAGAATCGACGGGTACAATGAGCAGTTCTTC. Translation gives CASSPTRIDGYNEQFF.

This clonotype was observed at least ten times. The chain carries TRBV20-1 and TRBJ2-6, with D possibly being TRBD1 or TRBD2 (7 bases each). With 7 bases removed from V and 0 bases from J, the gap between germline ends came to 19 bases. From germline, CDR1 is DFQATT and CDR2 SNEGSKA (reference sequence). The CDR3 is made up of 17 amino acids. The CDR3 is CSVSGTAKSSGANVLTF. In nucleotides, the CDR3 is TGCAGTGTCAGCGGGACAGCTAAAAGCTCTGGGGCCAACGTCCTGACTTTC.

Many counts were recorded for this clonotype. This chain joins TRBV5-1 and TRBJ2-1; TRBD2 agrees at 8 bases. After removal of 4 bases from V and 8 bases from J, the junction contained 17 bases not matched to a gene. CDR1 and CDR2 from the germline V gene are SGHRS and YFSETQ. The CDR3 runs to 17 residues. The CDR3 loop is CASSVAGTRRAGDEQFF. The CDR3 DNA follows: TGCGCCAGCAGCGTGGCCGGGACTAGAAGGGCTGGGGATGAGCAGTTCTTC.

This clonotype appeared a few times. This may be a read error, as it is one base from a much larger clone. V gene TRBV11-3 combines with J gene TRBJ2-7; D gene ambiguous. Per germline, CDR1 SGHNT and CDR2 YENEEA. The CDR3 is 13 residues long. CDR3 protein: CASSVDTTYEQYF. The CDR3 DNA reads TGTGCCAGCAGCGTAGACACGACCTACGAGCAGTACTTC.

In its sample, this clonotype was seen many times. The genes are TRBV12-3 or TRBV12-4 and TRBJ2-1; TRBD2 matches at 10 bases. The CDR3 spans 13 residues. Trimming cost V 5 bases and J 8 bases; bases outside gene matches: 3. The CDR3 region is CASSRLAGDEQFF. CDR3 sequence (DNA): TGTGCCAGCAGTCGTCTAGCGGGAGATGAGCAGTTCTTC.

The chain carries TRBV19 and TRBJ1-4; 7 bases align to TRBD1. Germline lookup yields CDR1 LNHDA and CDR2 SQIVND (reference sequence). V shed 7 bases, J shed 5 bases, and the junction held 10 bases outside the gene matches. This CDR3 has 15 amino acids. The CDR3 loop is CASTMLDRENEKLFF. As DNA, the CDR3 is TGTGCCAGTACCATGCTCGACAGGGAGAATGAAAAACTGTTTTTT.

There are many counts of this clonotype. This chain links TRBV7-9 with TRBJ2-1; 8 bases line up with TRBD2. The CDR3 extends over 14 amino acids. Germline values: CDR1 SEHNR, CDR2 FQNEAQ (reference sequence). V shed 5 bases, J shed 9 bases, and the junction held 9 bases outside the gene matches. The CDR3, as DNA: TGTGCCAGCAGCCCAAGGACTAGCACTGGTGAGCAGTTCTTC. Protein sequence: CASSPRTSTGEQFF.

In its sample, this clonotype was seen many times. The chain couples TRBV6-2 or TRBV6-3 to TRBJ2-2; 10 bases line up with TRBD2. The CDR3 runs 17 residues. J was trimmed by 7 bases and V by 5 bases; bases with no gene match: 13. The germline V gene has CDR1 MNHEY and CDR2 SVGEGT. For the CDR3, the DNA is TGTGCCAGCAGTCTAAGACTAGCGGGTAACTTAGGCGGGGAGCTGTTTTTT. This codes for CASSLRLAGNLGGELFF.

To note about this clonotype: A read error is possible here, since a much larger clone lies one base away. This sequence joins TRBV30 and TRBJ2-3; maybe TRBD1 (7 bases). V lost 5 bases and J lost 8, with 11 bases in between. Germline CDR1 and CDR2: GTSNPN and SVGIG (reference sequence). The CDR3 is 11 amino acids. The CDR3 sequence is CAWSQGGTQYF. CDR3 DNA: TGTGCCTGGTCCCAGGGGGGTACGCAGTATTTT.

This clonotype has a count of ten or more. The CDR3 nucleotides read TGTGCCAGCTCACCGGAAACAGGTTATCAGCCCCAGCATTTT. Its translation is CASSPETGYQPQHF. The J gene is TRBJ1-5, the V gene TRBV18; possibly TRBD1 for D (5 bases). CDR1 is KGHSH, CDR2 LQKENI, per germline. V lost 3 bases and J lost 5, with 11 bases in between. The CDR3 contains 14 residues.

This clonotype was seen repeatedly, ten times or more. The genes are TRBV6-1 and TRBJ1-5; D is ambiguous. V was trimmed by 6 bases and J by 5 bases, leaving 11 bases between them. Germline loops: CDR1 MNHNS, CDR2 SASEGT. The CDR3 is 13 residues long. The CDR3 reads CASSRAVDQPQHF. As DNA, the CDR3 is TGTGCCAGCAGCCGCGCGGTAGATCAGCCCCAGCATTTT.

This clonotype was seen repeatedly, ten times or more. The gene calls are TRBV11-1 and TRBJ2-7, with 8 nucleotides matching TRBD1. The V segment lost 5 bases and the J segment 0 bases; nucleotides outside the gene matches: 6. CDR1 and CDR2 (germline): SGHAT, FQDESV (reference sequence). CDR3 length: 15 residues. DNA of the CDR3: TGTGCCAGCAGCCTGGGACAGGTTGTCTCCTACGAGCAGTACTTC. The encoded protein is CASSLGQVVSYEQYF. The full variable domain, with the rest looked up from reference TRBV11-1 and TRBJ2-7, is EAEVAQSPRYKITEKSQAVAFWCDPISGHATLYWYRQILGQGPELLVQFQDESVVDDSQLPKDRFSAERLKGVDSTLKIQPAELGDSAMYLCASSLGQVVSYEQYFGPGTRLTVT.

The V gene is TRBV28, the J gene TRBJ2-3; TRBD2 matches at 10 bases. The CDR3 sequence is 16 residues long. Germline-derived CDR1 and CDR2 are MDHEN and SYDVKM. The ends lost 2 bases at V and 6 bases at J; junction bases unmatched: 8. The DNA of the CDR3 is TGTGCCAGCAGTTTAGGGACTAGCGTATTCACGGATACGCAGTATTTT. Residues: CASSLGTSVFTDTQYF.

This clonotype was seen repeatedly, ten times or more. The V call is TRBV13, the J call TRBJ2-5; D unresolved. The V gene lost 2 bases and the J gene lost 5 bases, with 12 bases spanning the gap. The CDR3 runs to 14 residues. Germline V gene sequence: CDR1 PRHDT, CDR2 FYEKMQ (reference sequence). CDR3 nucleotides: TGTGCCAGCAGCTTAAGCCAGGAAAGGGAGACCCAGTACTTC. It yields the protein CASSLSQERETQYF. Looking up the rest from reference TRBV13 and TRBJ2-5 gives the full variable domain: AAGVIQSPRHLIKEKRETATLKCYPIPRHDTVYWYQQGPGQDPQFLISFYEKMQSDKGSIPDRFSAQQFSDYHSELNMSSLELGDSALYFCASSLSQERETQYFGPGTRLLVL.

This clonotype was detected ten times or more. The chain couples TRBV20-1 to TRBJ1-1; D is possibly TRBD1 (6 bases). This CDR3 is 14 amino acids long. Deletions cut 5 bases from V and 3 bases from J, with 16 bases between. Germline CDR1 reads DFQATT; CDR2 reads SNEGSKA (reference sequence). Here the CDR3 reads CSAAAGAMDTEAFF. The CDR3 DNA reads TGCAGTGCTGCCGCAGGGGCAATGGACACTGAAGCTTTCTTT.

This clonotype was observed at least ten times. The V call is TRBV11-2, the J call TRBJ2-7; tentative D call: TRBD1 (6 bases). CDR1 and CDR2 from the germline V gene are SGHAT and FQNNGV. CDR3 length equals 14 residues. V was pared by 3 bases and J by 5 bases, with 14 bases between. The CDR3 sequence is CASSFTGQMNEQYF. The CDR3 nucleotides are TGTGCCAGCAGCTTCACCGGACAGATGAACGAGCAGTACTTC. Supplemented by reference TRBV11-2 and TRBJ2-7, the full variable domain reads EAGVAQSPRYKIIEKRQSVAFWCNPISGHATLYWYQQILGQGPKLLIQFQNNGVVDDSQLPKDRFSAERLKGVDSTLKIQPAKLEDSAVYLCASSFTGQMNEQYFGPGTRLTVT.

At least ten counts were recorded for this clonotype. The CDR3 sequence: CSARSDSSKGTDTQYF. The CDR3 bases are TGCAGTGCTAGATCGGACTCGAGCAAGGGCACAGATACGCAGTATTTT. The J gene is TRBJ2-3, the V gene TRBV20-1, with a weak D call TRBD2 (5 bases). Germline assignment: CDR1 DFQATT and CDR2 SNEGSKA (reference sequence). Trimming removed 2 bases from V and 1 base from J, with 16 bases in between. The CDR3 consists of 16 residues.

This clonotype was found many times. The V call is TRBV20-1, the J call TRBJ2-7, with unresolved D. The V gene's germline CDR1 is DFQATT and CDR2 SNEGSKA (reference sequence). Trimming shortened V by 3 bases and J by 3 bases, and 6 bases separated the two germline ends. CDR3 length equals 11 residues. The CDR3 DNA sequence: TGCAGTGCTAGGAGGATCTACGAGCAGTACTTC. Protein product: CSARRIYEQYF.

The J gene is TRBJ1-3, the V gene TRBV28; D gene ambiguous. The V and J ends lost 2 bases and 0 bases respectively, with 11 bases between them. Germline-derived CDR1 and CDR2 are MDHEN and SYDVKM. The CDR3 is 16 residues long. The CDR3 spells CASSLDTVSSGNTIYF. The CDR3 DNA reads TGTGCCAGCAGTTTAGACACAGTTTCCTCTGGAAACACCATATATTTT.

This clonotype was counted only a few times. The chain combines TRBV19 with TRBJ2-5; D gene uncertain. The CDR3 is 19 amino acids. V shed 3 bases and J shed 2 bases, with 25 bases lying between them. Germline V gives CDR1 LNHDA, CDR2 SQIVND (reference sequence). The chain's CDR3 is CASSMGFWQHTSKQETQYF. Written as DNA, the CDR3 is TGTGCCAGTAGTATGGGGTTTTGGCAGCATACGAGTAAACAAGAGACCCAGTACTTC. Combining the CDR3 with reference TRBV19 and TRBJ2-5 gives the whole variable domain DGGITQSPKYLFRKEGQNVTLSCEQNLNHDAMYWYRQDPGQGLRLIYYSQIVNDFQKGDIAEGYSVSREKKESFPLTVTSAQKNPTAFYLCASSMGFWQHTSKQETQYFGPGTRLLVL.